Shown below are 9 T cell receptor beta chains from a single sample sequenced in a study of blood T cell repertoires in COVID-19. Clones were sequenced by immunoSEQ multiplex PCR, and TCRdb holds only the in-frame ones, with some missing. The sample holds roughly 150,000 clones, roughly four fifths seen once. Material: PBMCs or T cells enriched from blood (not recorded which). The receptors originated from a woman between 18 and 30 years old who had been exposed to COVID-19.

The genes are TRBV7-9 and TRBJ1-3; 7 positions agree with TRBD1. After removal of 6 bases from V and 2 bases from J, the junction contained 4 bases not matched to a gene. CDR1 is SEHNR, CDR2 FQNEAQ, per germline (reference sequence). The CDR3 is 14 amino acids. The CDR3 sequence: CASSFDRAGNTIYF. Written as DNA, the CDR3 is TGTGCCAGCAGTTTCGACAGGGCTGGAAACACCATATATTTT. The complete variable domain, with remaining parts taken from reference TRBV7-9 and TRBJ1-3, reads DTGVSQNPRHKITKRGQNVTFRCDPISEHNRLYWYRQTLGQGPEFLTYFQNEAQLEKSRLLSDRFSAERPKGSFSTLEIQRTEQGDSAMYLCASSFDRAGNTIYFGEGSWLTVV.

This chain uses TRBV7-9 with TRBJ2-1, with 14 positions matching TRBD2. In germline, CDR1 is SEHNR, CDR2 FQNEAQ (reference sequence). The CDR3 extends over 18 amino acids. V was clipped by 3 bases and J by 2 bases; unmatched bases: 6. CDR3 loop: CASSFGLAGGEAYNEQFF. The CDR3 DNA follows: TGTGCCAGCAGCTTTGGACTAGCGGGAGGTGAGGCCTACAATGAGCAGTTCTTC.

The chain is built from TRBV27 and TRBJ1-2; D not resolved. The V end was cut by 5 bases, the J end by 1 base, with 8 bases between. The CDR3 loop spans 13 amino acids. The V gene's germline CDR1 is MNHEY and CDR2 SMNVEV (reference sequence). CDR3 bases: TGTGCCAGCAGTCCCGACATTAACTATGGCTACACCTTC. Amino acid sequence: CASSPDINYGYTF.

This chain uses TRBV6-5 with TRBJ2-1; D not resolved. Per the germline V gene, CDR1 is MNHEY and CDR2 is SVGAGI. V lost 0 bases to trimming and J lost 12 bases, with 21 bases between them. This CDR3 has 16 residues. In DNA form, the CDR3 reads TGTGCCAGCAGTTACTCGTTCCAGGTATCTGGGTCAGGGCAGTTCTTC. The encoded protein is CASSYSFQVSGSGQFF.

This chain joins TRBV9 and TRBJ2-7, with 10 bases identical to TRBD2. Germline CDR1 SGDLS, CDR2 YYNGEE. The CDR3 loop spans 15 amino acids. The V segment lost 3 bases and the J segment 4 bases; nucleotides outside the gene matches: 7. The CDR3 region has the DNA TGTGCCAGCAGCGCGAGCGGGGGGGGAGAATACGAGCAGTACTTC. Translating gives CASSASGGGEYEQYF.

The chain carries TRBV7-2 and TRBJ1-2, with a possible D match to TRBD1 (5 bases). Germline V gives CDR1 SGHTA, CDR2 FQGNSA. The CDR3 loop spans 18 amino acids. V was shortened by 0 bases and J by 8 bases, with 25 bases between the two germline ends. Written as DNA, the CDR3 is TGTGCCAGCAGCTTAGCTAGCCCTGGGCAGGGAGGCTTTGGGGGCTACACCTTC. Its translation is CASSLASPGQGGFGGYTF.

V usage is TRBV9 and J usage is TRBJ2-1, with 10 bases aligning to TRBD2. The CDR3 length is 16 residues. With V trimmed by 4 bases and J by 9 bases, 13 bases remained unmatched. Germline V gene data show CDR1 as SGDLS and CDR2 as YYNGEE. CDR3 DNA: TGTGCCAGCAGCCCATCTCCTAGCGGGAGAGCAAGTGAGCAGTTCTTC. Its protein product is CASSPSPSGRASEQFF.

The J gene is TRBJ2-7, the V gene TRBV5-6; 7 bases agree with TRBD2. This CDR3 has 14 residues. The V segment lost 2 bases and the J segment 1 base; nucleotides outside the gene matches: 3. The germline V gene encodes CDR1 SGHDT and CDR2 YYEEEE. CDR3 sequence (DNA): TGTGCCAGCAGCTTCGGGGGGAGTTCCTACGAGCAGTACTTC. This gives the protein CASSFGGSSYEQYF.

In nucleotides, the CDR3 is TGTGCCAGCAGCACCGGAGAGCGGGATTTGCCCCCTTCGAACACTGAAGCTTTCTTT. It specifies CASSTGERDLPPSNTEAFF. The chain joins TRBV11-2 to TRBJ1-1, with D hard to call. The CDR3 covers 19 residues. Germline CDR1 is SGHAT and CDR2 is FQNNGV. Trimming cost V 5 bases and J 1 base, with 26 bases left between them.